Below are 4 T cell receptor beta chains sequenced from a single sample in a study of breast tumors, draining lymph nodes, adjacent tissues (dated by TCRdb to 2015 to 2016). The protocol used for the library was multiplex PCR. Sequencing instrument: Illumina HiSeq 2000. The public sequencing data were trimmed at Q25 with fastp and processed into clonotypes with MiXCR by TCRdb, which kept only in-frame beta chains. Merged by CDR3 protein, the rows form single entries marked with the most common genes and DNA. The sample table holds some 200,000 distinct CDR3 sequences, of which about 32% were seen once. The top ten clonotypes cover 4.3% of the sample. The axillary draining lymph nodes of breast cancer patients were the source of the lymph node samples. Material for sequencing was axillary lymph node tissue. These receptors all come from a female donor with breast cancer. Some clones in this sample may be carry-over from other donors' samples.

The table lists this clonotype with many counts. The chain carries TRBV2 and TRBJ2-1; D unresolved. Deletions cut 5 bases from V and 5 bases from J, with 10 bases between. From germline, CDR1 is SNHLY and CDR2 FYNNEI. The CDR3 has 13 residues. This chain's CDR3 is CASSLNQNNEQFF. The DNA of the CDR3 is TGTGCCAGCAGTCTCAACCAAAACAATGAGCAGTTCTTC.

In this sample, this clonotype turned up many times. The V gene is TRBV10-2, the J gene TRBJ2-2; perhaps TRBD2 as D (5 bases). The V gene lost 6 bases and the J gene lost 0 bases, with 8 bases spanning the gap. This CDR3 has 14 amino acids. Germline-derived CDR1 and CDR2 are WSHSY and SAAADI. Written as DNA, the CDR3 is TGCGCCAGCAGGGACTTCGCGAACACCGGGGAGCTGTTTTTT. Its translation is CASRDFANTGELFF.

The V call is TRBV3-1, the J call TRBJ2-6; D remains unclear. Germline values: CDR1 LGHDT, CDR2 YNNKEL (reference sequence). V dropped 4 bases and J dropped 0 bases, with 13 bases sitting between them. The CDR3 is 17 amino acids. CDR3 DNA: TGTGCCAGCAGCCGGCAACTCGGTTACTCTGGGGCCAACGTCCTGACTTTC. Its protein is CASSRQLGYSGANVLTF.

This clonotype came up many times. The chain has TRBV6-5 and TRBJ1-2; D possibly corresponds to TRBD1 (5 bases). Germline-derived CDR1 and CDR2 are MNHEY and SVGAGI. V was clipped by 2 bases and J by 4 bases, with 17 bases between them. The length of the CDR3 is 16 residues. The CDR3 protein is CASSYTSGASSYGYTF. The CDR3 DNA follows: TGTGCCAGCAGTTACACATCCGGGGCCAGCAGCTATGGCTACACCTTC.